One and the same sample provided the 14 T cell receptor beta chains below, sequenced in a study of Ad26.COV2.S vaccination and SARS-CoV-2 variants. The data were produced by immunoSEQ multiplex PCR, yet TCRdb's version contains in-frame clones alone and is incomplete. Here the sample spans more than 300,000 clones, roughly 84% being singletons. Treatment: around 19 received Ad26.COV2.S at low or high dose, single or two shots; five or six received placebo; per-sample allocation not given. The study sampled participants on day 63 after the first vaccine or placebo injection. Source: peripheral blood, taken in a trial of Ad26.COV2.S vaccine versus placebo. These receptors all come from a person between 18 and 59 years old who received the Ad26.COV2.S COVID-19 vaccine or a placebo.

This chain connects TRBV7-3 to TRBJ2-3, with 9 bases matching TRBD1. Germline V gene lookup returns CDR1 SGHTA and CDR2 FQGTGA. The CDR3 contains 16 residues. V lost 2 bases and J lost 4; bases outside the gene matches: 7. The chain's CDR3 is CASSLDRGQGSDTQYF. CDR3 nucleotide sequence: TGTGCCAGCAGCTTAGATAGGGGACAGGGTTCAGATACGCAGTATTTT.

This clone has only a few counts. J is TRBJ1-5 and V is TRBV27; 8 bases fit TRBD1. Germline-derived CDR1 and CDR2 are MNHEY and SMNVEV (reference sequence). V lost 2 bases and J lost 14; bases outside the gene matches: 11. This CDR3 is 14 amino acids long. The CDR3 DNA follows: TGTGCCAGCAGTTTACAGGGGGCCCTGACCAGGGAGCATTTT. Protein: CASSLQGALTREHF.

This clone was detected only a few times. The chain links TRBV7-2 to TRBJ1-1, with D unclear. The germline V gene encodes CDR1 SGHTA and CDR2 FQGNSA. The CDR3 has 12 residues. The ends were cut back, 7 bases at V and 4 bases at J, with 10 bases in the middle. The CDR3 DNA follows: TGTGCCAGCACCGTGCGATCCACTGAAGCTTTCTTT. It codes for CASTVRSTEAFF.

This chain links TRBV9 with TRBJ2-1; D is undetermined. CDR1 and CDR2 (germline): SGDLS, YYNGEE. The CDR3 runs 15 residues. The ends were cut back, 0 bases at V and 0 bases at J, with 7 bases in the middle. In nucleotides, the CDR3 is TGTGCCAGCAGCGTAGTGGTTGGCTCCTACAATGAGCAGTTCTTC. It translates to CASSVVVGSYNEQFF.

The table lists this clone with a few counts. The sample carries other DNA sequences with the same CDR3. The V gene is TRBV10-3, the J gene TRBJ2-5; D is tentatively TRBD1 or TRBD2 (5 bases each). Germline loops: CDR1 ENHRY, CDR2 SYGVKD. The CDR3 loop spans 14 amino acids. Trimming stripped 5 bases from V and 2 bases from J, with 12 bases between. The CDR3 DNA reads TGTGCCATCAGTCCCGGGACCTCTCAAGAGACCCAGTACTTC. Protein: CAISPGTSQETQYF.

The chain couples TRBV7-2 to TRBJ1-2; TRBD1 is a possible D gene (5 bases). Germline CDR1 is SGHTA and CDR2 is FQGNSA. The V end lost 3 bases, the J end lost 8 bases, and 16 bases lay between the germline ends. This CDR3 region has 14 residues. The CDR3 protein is CASSFDRTVTGYTF. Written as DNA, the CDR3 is TGTGCCAGCAGCTTTGACAGAACCGTAACAGGCTACACCTTC.

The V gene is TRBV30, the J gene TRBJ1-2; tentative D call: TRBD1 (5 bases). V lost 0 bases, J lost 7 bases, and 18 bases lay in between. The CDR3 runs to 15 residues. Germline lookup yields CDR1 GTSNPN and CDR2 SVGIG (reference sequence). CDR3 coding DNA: TGTGCCTGGAGTGTACTAAGGAATAGTGGGGGTGGCTACACCTTC. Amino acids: CAWSVLRNSGGGYTF.

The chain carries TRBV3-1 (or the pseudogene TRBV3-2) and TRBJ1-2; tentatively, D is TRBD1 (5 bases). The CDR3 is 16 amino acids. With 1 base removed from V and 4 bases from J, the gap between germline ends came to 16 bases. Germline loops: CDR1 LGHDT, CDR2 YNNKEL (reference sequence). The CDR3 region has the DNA TGTGCCAGCAGCCAAGGAGGGGCGGCGACCCTCTATGGCTACACCTTC. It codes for CASSQGGAATLYGYTF.

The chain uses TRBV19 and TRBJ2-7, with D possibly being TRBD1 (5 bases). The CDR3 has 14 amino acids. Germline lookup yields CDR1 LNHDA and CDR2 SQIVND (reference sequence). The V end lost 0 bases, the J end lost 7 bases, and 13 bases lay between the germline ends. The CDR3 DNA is TGTGCCAGTAGTATAGACGCAGGGCCAGGGGAGCAGTACTTC. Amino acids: CASSIDAGPGEQYF.

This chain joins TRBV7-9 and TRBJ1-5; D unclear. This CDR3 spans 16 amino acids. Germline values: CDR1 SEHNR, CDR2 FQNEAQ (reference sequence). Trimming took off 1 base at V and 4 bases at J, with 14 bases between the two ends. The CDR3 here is CASSLVGPTKNQPQHF. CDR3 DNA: TGTGCCAGCAGCTTAGTTGGGCCAACCAAGAATCAGCCCCAGCATTTT.

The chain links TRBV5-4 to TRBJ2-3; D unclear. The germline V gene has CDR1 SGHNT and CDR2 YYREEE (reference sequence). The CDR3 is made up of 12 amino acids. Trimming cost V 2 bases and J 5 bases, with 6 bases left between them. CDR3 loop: CASSFERDTQYF. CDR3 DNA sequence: TGTGCCAGCAGCTTTGAACGAGATACGCAGTATTTT. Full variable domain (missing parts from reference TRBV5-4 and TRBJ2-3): ETGVTQSPTHLIKTRGQQVTLRCSSQSGHNTVSWYQQALGQGPQFIFQYYREEENGRGNFPPRFSGLQFPNYSSELNVNALELDDSALYLCASSFERDTQYFGPGTRLTVL.

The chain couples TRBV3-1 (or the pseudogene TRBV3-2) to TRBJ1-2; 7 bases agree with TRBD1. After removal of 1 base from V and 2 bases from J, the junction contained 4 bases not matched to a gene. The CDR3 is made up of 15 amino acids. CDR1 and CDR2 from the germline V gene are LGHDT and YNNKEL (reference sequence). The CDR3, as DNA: TGTGCCAGCAGCCAAGTTGGAGGGGGCAACTATGGCTACACCTTC. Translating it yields CASSQVGGGNYGYTF.

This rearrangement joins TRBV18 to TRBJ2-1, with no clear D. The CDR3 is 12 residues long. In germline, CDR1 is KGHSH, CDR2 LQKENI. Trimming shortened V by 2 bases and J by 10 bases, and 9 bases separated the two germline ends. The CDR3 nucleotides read TGTGCCAGCTCACCATCTTCTCAGGAGCAGTTCTTC. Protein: CASSPSSQEQFF.

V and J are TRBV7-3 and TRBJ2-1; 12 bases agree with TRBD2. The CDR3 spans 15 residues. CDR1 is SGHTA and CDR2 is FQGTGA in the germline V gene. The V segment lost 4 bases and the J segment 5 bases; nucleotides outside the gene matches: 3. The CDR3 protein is CASSSTSGGDNEQFF. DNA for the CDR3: TGTGCCAGCAGCTCGACTAGCGGGGGTGACAATGAGCAGTTCTTC.